What follows are 18 T cell receptor beta chains derived from one specimen sequenced in a study of shared clonotypes between healthy human individuals. Sequencing used immunoSEQ multiplex PCR; TCRdb keeps in-frame clones, though not all of them. The data hold some 2.3 million clones, with approximately 93% observed a single time. The sequenced sample consisted of naive CD4+ T cells from PBMCs. Subset given: CD45RA+ positively selected. These receptors came from a man aged 18 to 29 in good health. Some clones in this sample may be carry-over from other donors' samples.

The chain joins TRBV5-1 to TRBJ2-2, with D possibly being TRBD1 (6 bases). V dropped 2 bases and J dropped 5 bases, with 16 bases sitting between them. CDR1 is SGHRS and CDR2 is YFSETQ in the germline V gene. The CDR3 is 16 residues long. Here the CDR3 reads CASSFRDTLLTGELFF. CDR3 coding DNA: TGCGCCAGCAGCTTCCGGGACACTTTACTTACCGGGGAGCTGTTTTTT.

This chain links TRBV9 with TRBJ2-5; TRBD1 might be the D (6 bases). The CDR3 loop spans 14 amino acids. The V end was cut by 3 bases, the J end by 2 bases, with 11 bases between. Germline CDR1 reads SGDLS; CDR2 reads YYNGEE. The CDR3 loop reads CASSARGEQETQYF. The CDR3 DNA is TGTGCCAGCAGCGCCAGGGGTGAACAAGAGACCCAGTACTTC.

This clone turned up a few times. Other DNA sequences in this specimen translate into the identical CDR3. V usage is TRBV29-1 and J usage is TRBJ2-3; D gene ambiguous. Germline lookup yields CDR1 SQVTM and CDR2 ANQGSEA. With 2 bases removed from V and 0 bases from J, the gap between germline ends came to 3 bases. CDR3 length equals 12 residues. The CDR3 is CSVERSTDTQYF. The DNA of the CDR3 is TGCAGCGTTGAACGTAGCACAGATACGCAGTATTTT.

This clone was detected only once. V and J are TRBV4-2 and TRBJ2-1; no clear D. Trimming cost V 0 bases and J 1 base, with 16 bases left between them. The V gene's germline CDR1 is LGHNA and CDR2 YNFKEQ. The CDR3 spans 18 residues. CDR3: CASSQEVVWKESYNEQFF. The CDR3 DNA sequence: TGTGCCAGCAGCCAAGAGGTAGTGTGGAAGGAGTCCTACAATGAGCAGTTCTTC.

This chain joins TRBV7-2 and TRBJ2-7; either TRBD1 or TRBD2 may fit D (6 bases each). The CDR3 length is 15 residues. Germline V gene data show CDR1 as SGHTA and CDR2 as FQGNSA. V was pared by 5 bases and J by 2 bases, with 16 bases between. The CDR3 nucleotides read TGTGCCAGCAGCCCGCGGGGCCAGGGGCCCTACGAGCAGTACTTC. This sequence encodes CASSPRGQGPYEQYF.

This clone appeared a single time. The chain carries TRBV7-9 and TRBJ2-3, with 10 bases identical to TRBD1. Germline V gives CDR1 SEHNR, CDR2 FQNEAQ (reference sequence). The CDR3 covers 15 residues. V lost 4 bases, J lost 4 bases, and 5 bases stayed unmatched. The CDR3 region has the DNA TGTGCCAGCAGCTCGGGACAGGGGATGGCAGATACGCAGTATTTT. Amino acids: CASSSGQGMADTQYF.

V is TRBV19 and J is TRBJ2-3; D not certain. V lost 2 bases to trimming and J lost 4 bases, with 10 bases between them. The germline V gene has CDR1 LNHDA and CDR2 SQIVND (reference sequence). CDR3 length equals 14 residues. The CDR3 DNA reads as TGTGCCAGTAGTATAAGGTTCATGTCAGATACGCAGTATTTT. Translation gives CASSIRFMSDTQYF.

CDR3 loop: CASSLAVGNQPQHF. In DNA, the CDR3 is TGTGCCAGCAGCTTAGCGGTCGGTAATCAGCCCCAGCATTTT. This chain connects TRBV7-6 to TRBJ1-5; D remains unclear. The V gene's germline CDR1 is SGHVS and CDR2 FNYEAQ. Trimming stripped 0 bases from V and 4 bases from J, with 7 bases between. CDR3 length: 14 amino acids.

The rearrangement joins TRBV19 to TRBJ1-5; possible D gene TRBD1, 5 bases. V lost 4 bases and J 4 bases, leaving 17 bases between the germline ends. Germline CDR1 and CDR2: LNHDA and SQIVND (reference sequence). The CDR3 is made up of 16 amino acids. CDR3 nucleotide sequence: TGTGCCAGTAGTACTACGGACCGGGGGAGAAATCAGCCCCAGCATTTT. It encodes CASSTTDRGRNQPQHF. The full variable domain, its missing parts supplied by reference TRBV19 and TRBJ1-5, is DGGITQSPKYLFRKEGQNVTLSCEQNLNHDAMYWYRQDPGQGLRLIYYSQIVNDFQKGDIAEGYSVSREKKESFPLTVTSAQKNPTAFYLCASSTTDRGRNQPQHFGDGTRLSIL.

This chain links TRBV19 with TRBJ2-2; TRBD2 agrees at 11 bases. J gave up 5 bases and V 3 bases, and 5 bases lay outside the gene matches. From germline, CDR1 is LNHDA and CDR2 SQIVND (reference sequence). This CDR3 region has 16 residues. CDR3 DNA: TGTGCCAGTAGTATCCTAGCGGGAGGATGGACCGGGGAGCTGTTTTTT. Translated, it gives CASSILAGGWTGELFF.

V usage is TRBV5-1 and J usage is TRBJ2-3, with D unclear. From germline, CDR1 is SGHRS and CDR2 YFSETQ. The length of the CDR3 is 15 residues. Trimming pared 0 bases from V and 3 bases from J, leaving 11 bases between. The CDR3 nucleotides read TGCGCCAGCAGCTTGGCGCCAGTTGGGACAGATACGCAGTATTTT. Protein product: CASSLAPVGTDTQYF.

J is TRBJ1-2 and V is TRBV10-3, with D unresolved. V dropped 4 bases and J dropped 0 bases, with 12 bases sitting between them. This CDR3 is built from 15 residues. Germline CDR1 is ENHRY and CDR2 is SYGVKD. The CDR3 protein is CAISGAEKANYGYTF. The CDR3 coding sequence is TGTGCCATCAGTGGGGCGGAAAAAGCTAACTATGGCTACACCTTC.

V gene TRBV2 combines with J gene TRBJ2-7, with TRBD2 matching over 11 bases. V lost 6 bases and J lost 3; bases outside the gene matches: 4. The length of the CDR3 is 14 residues. Germline V gene sequence: CDR1 SNHLY, CDR2 FYNNEI. The CDR3 region has the DNA TGTGCCAGCAGAACTACTAGCGGGAGCTACGAGCAGTACTTC. This translates into CASRTTSGSYEQYF.

Worth noting for this clone: Distinct nucleotide sequences in the sample also encode this CDR3. The rearrangement links TRBV7-3 to TRBJ2-2; D is uncertain. Germline assignment: CDR1 SGHTA and CDR2 FQGTGA. V dropped 1 base and J dropped 4 bases, with 4 bases sitting between them. The CDR3 has 13 amino acids. The CDR3 here is CASSLSSTGELFF. The CDR3 DNA is TGTGCCAGCAGCTTAAGTTCCACCGGGGAGCTGTTTTTT.

The CDR3 DNA is TGTGCCAGTAAGCGGGAGGGCTACGAGCAGTACTTC. The encoded protein is CASKREGYEQYF. The J gene is TRBJ2-7, the V gene TRBV19, with 10 bases identical to TRBD2. Looked up from germline, CDR1 is LNHDA and CDR2 is SQIVND (reference sequence). This CDR3 has 12 residues. Unmatched junction bases numbered 0, after V lost 7 bases and J lost 3 bases.

The chain couples TRBV7-9 to TRBJ2-6; the match to TRBD1 covers 10 bases. Germline assignment: CDR1 SEHNR and CDR2 FQNEAQ (reference sequence). After removal of 4 bases from V and 0 bases from J, the junction contained 9 bases not matched to a gene. The CDR3 spans 19 residues. In DNA form, the CDR3 reads TGTGCCAGCAGCTCCACCCCGGGGACAGGGGACTCTGGGGCCAACGTCCTGACTTTC. Protein: CASSSTPGTGDSGANVLTF. Drawing the rest from reference TRBV7-9 and TRBJ2-6, the complete variable domain is DTGVSQNPRHKITKRGQNVTFRCDPISEHNRLYWYRQTLGQGPEFLTYFQNEAQLEKSRLLSDRFSAERPKGSFSTLEIQRTEQGDSAMYLCASSSTPGTGDSGANVLTFGAGSRLTVL.

The rearrangement joins TRBV7-9 to TRBJ2-5; possibly TRBD2 for D (5 bases). V lost 2 bases and J 5 bases, leaving 12 bases between the germline ends. CDR1 and CDR2 from the germline V gene are SEHNR and FQNEAQ (reference sequence). This CDR3 is 14 amino acids long. DNA for the CDR3: TGTGCCAGCAGCTTATATGGGGAGTTTGAGACCCAGTACTTC. Encoded protein: CASSLYGEFETQYF.

The CDR3: CASSSALAGGQETQYF. The CDR3 nucleotides read TGTGCCAGCAGCTCCGCACTAGCGGGAGGCCAAGAGACCCAGTACTTC. The rearrangement joins TRBV5-5 to TRBJ2-5; TRBD2 aligns across 12 bases. The trim removed 3 bases at V and 1 base at J, leaving 4 bases unmatched. The CDR3 runs 16 residues. Germline assignment: CDR1 SGHKS and CDR2 YYEKEE (reference sequence). Complete variable domain (other parts from reference TRBV5-5 and TRBJ2-5): DAGVTQSPTHLIKTRGQQVTLRCSPISGHKSVSWYQQVLGQGPQFIFQYYEKEERGRGNFPDRFSARQFPNYSSELNVNALLLGDSALYLCASSSALAGGQETQYFGPGTRLLVL.